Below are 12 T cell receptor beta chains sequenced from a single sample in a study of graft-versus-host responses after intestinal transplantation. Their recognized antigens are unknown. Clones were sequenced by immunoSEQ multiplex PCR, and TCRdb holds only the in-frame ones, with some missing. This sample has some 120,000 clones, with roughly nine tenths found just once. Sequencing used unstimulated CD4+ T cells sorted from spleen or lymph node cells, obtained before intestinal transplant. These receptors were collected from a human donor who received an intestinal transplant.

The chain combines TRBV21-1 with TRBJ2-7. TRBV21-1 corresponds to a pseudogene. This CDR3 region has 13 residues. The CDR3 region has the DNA TGTGCCAGCAATGGGGGCGGGGCCTACGAGCAGTACTTC. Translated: CASNGGGAYEQYF.

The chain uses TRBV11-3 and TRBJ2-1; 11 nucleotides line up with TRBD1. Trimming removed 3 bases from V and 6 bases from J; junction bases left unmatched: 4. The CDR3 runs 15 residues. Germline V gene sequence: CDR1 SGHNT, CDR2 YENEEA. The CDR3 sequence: CASSFIGTGGNEQFF. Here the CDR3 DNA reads TGTGCCAGCAGCTTTATTGGGACAGGGGGCAATGAGCAGTTCTTC.

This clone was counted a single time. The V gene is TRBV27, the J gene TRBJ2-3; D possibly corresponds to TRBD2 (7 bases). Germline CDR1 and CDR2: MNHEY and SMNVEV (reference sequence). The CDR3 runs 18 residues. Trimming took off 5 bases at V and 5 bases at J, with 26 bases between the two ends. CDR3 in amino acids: CASSQTQHIRGAGDTQYF. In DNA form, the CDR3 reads TGTGCCAGCAGTCAGACCCAACACATACGGGGGGCCGGAGATACGCAGTATTTT.

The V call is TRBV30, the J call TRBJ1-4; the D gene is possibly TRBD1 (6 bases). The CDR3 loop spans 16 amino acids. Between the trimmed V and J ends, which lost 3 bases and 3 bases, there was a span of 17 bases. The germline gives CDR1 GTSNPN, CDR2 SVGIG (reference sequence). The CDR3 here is CAWRANRTASNEKLFF. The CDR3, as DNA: TGTGCCTGGAGGGCTAATCGGACAGCCTCTAATGAAAAACTGTTTTTT.

DNA for the CDR3: TGTGCCAGCAGCTCAGGAGGGACAGCGACCTTCACAGATACGCAGTATTTT. Protein: CASSSGGTATFTDTQYF. The chain joins TRBV7-9 to TRBJ2-3, with a possible D match to TRBD1 (7 bases). Germline CDR1 and CDR2: SEHNR and FQNEAQ (reference sequence). The CDR3 loop spans 17 amino acids. Between the trimmed V and J ends, which lost 4 bases and 2 bases, there was a span of 19 bases.

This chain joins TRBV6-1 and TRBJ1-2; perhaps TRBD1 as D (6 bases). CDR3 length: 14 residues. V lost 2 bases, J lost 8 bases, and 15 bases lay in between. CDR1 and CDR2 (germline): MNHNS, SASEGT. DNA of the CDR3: TGTGCCAGCAGTGAAAAGGGTAGGGGGTACGGCTACACCTTC. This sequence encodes CASSEKGRGYGYTF.

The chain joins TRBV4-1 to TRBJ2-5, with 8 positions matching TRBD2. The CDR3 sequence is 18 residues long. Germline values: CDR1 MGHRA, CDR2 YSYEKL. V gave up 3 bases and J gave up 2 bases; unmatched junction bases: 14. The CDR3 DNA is TGCGCCAGCAGCCACACGGCAGCGGGGGTCTGGTTTCAAGAGACCCAGTACTTC. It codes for CASSHTAAGVWFQETQYF.

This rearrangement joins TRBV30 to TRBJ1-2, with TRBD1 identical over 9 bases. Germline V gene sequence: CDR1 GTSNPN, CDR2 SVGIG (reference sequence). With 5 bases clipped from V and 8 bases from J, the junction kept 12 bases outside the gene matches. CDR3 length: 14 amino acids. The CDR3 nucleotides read TGTGCCTGGGGGAGAGGACAGGGGTCCCGGGGCTACACCTTC. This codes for CAWGRGQGSRGYTF.

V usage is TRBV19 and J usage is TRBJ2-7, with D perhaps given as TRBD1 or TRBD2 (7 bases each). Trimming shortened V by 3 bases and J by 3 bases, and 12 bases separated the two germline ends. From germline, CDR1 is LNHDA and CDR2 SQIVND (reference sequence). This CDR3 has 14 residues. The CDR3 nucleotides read TGTGCCAGTAGTATCGGCAGGGGGGGCTACGAGCAGTACTTC. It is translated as CASSIGRGGYEQYF.

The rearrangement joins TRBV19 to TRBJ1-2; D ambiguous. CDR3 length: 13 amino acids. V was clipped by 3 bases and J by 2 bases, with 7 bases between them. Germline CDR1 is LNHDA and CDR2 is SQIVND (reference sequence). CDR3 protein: CASSIEMNYGYTF. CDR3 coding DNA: TGTGCCAGTAGTATTGAGATGAACTATGGCTACACCTTC.

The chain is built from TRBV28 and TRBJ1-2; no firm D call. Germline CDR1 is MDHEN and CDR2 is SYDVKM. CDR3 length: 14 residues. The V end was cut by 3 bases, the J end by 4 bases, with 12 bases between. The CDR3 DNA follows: TGTGCCAGCAGTTTTTGGGAGACCGGCTATGGCTACACCTTC. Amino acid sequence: CASSFWETGYGYTF.

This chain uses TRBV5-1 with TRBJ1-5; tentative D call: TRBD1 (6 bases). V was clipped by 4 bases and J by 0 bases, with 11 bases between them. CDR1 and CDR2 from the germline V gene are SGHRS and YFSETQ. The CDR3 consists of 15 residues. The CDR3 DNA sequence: TGCGCCAGCAGCCCGGACAGCTATAGCAATCAGCCCCAGCATTTT. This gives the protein CASSPDSYSNQPQHF.